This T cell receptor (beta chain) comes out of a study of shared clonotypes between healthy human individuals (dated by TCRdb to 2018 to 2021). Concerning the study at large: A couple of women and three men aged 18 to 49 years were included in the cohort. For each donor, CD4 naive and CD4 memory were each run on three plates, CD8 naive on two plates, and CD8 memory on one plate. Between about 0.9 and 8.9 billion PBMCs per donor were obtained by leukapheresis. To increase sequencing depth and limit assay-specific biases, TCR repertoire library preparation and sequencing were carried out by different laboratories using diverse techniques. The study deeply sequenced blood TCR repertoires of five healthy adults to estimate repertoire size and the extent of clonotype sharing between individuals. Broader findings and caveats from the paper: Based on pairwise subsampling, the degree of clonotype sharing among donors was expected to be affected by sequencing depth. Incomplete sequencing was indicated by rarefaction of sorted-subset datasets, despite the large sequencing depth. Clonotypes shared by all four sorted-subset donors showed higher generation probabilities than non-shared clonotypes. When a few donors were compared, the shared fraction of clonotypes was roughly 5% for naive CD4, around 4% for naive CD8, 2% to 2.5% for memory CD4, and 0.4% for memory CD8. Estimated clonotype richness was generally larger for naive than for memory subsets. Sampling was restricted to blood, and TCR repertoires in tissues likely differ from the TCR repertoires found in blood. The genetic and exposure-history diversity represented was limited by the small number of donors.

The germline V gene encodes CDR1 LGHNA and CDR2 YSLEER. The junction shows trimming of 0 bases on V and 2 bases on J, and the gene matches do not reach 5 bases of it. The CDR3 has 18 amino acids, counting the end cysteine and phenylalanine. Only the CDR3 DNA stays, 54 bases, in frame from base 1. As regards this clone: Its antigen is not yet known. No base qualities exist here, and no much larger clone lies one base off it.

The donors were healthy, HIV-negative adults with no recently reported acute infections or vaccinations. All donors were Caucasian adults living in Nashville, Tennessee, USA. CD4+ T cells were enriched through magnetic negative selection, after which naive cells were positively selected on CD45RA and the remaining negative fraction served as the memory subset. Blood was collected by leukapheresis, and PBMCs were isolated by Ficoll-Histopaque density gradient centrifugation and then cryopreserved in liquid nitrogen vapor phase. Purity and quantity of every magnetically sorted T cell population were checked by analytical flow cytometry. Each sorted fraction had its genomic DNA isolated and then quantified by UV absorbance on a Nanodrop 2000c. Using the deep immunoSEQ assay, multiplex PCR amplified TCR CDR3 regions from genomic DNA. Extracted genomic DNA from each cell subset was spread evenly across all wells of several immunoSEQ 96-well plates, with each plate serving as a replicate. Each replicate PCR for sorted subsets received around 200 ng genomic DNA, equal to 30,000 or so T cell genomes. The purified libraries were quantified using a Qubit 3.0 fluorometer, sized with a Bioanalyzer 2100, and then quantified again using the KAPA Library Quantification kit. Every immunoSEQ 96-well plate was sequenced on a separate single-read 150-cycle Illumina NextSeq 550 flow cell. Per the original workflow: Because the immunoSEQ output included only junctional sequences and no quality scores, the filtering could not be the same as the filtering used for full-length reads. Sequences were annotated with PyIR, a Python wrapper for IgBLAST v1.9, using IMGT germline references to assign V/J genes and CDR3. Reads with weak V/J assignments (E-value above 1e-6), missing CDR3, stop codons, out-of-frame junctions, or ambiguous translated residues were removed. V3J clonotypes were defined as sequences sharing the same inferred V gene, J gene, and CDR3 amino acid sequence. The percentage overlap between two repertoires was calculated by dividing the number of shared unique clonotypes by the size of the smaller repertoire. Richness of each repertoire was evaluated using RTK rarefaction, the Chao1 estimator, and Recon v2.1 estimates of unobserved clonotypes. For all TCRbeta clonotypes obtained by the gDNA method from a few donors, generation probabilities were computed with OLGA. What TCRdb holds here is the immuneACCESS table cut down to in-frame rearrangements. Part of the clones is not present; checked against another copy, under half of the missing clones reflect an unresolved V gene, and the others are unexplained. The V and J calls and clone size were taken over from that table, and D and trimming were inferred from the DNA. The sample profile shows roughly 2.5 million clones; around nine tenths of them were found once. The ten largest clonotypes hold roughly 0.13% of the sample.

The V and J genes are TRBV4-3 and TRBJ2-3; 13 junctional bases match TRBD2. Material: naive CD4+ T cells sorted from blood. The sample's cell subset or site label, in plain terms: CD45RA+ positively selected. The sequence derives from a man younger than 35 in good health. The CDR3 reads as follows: CASSQDWTSGRVTDTQYF. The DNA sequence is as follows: TGCGCCAGCAGCCAAGACTGGACTAGCGGGAGAGTCACAGATACGCAGTATTTT.